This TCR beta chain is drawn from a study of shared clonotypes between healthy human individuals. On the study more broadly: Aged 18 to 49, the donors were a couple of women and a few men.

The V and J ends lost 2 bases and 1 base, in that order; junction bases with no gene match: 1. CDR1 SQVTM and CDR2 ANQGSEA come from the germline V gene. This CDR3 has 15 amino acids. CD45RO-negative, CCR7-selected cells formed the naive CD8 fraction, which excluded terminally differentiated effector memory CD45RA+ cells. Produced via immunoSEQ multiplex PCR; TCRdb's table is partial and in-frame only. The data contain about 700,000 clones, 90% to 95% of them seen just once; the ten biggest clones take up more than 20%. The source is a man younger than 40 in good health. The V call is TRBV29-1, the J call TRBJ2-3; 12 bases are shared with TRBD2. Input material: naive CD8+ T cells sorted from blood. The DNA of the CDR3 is TGCAGCGTTGAACTAGCGGGAGGGGGCACAGATACGCAGTATTTT. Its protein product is CSVELAGGGTDTQYF.